The source of this T cell receptor (beta chain) is a study of T-cell reconstitution after alpha-beta-depleted transplantation in children. Molecular barcoding with unique molecular identifiers was used for the TCRbeta library. One entry per CDR3 protein results from TCRdb running MiXCR on the PCR reads. The profile covers over 400,000 distinct CDR3 sequences, with around 13% appearing a single time and around 5.6% taken by the ten largest. The origin of this receptor is a human donor who donated a stem cell graft to a child with combined immunodeficiency. The starting material was PBMCs from the stem cell graft donor, obtained from the stem cell graft.

The CDR3 coding sequence is TGTGCCAGCAGCCCGCCCGCCGGACTAAACTACAATGAGCAGTTCTTC. Translated, it gives CASSPPAGLNYNEQFF. This chain links TRBV7-9 with TRBJ2-1; D may be TRBD2 (6 bases). V was pared by 5 bases and J by 3 bases, with 17 bases between. The germline V gene encodes CDR1 SEHNR and CDR2 FQNEAQ (reference sequence). The CDR3 runs 16 residues.